Sequencing of this T cell receptor beta chain was carried out in a study of cytomegalovirus exposure and HLA in healthy donors (dated by TCRdb to about 2017). The study in broad terms: An earlier analysis of some 600 of the donors reported under 300 Gb of sequence data and roughly 120 million unique TCR beta sequences obtained from about 200 million T cells. Around 300 gigabases of sequencing data and 78 million or so unique TCR sequences were included in an early release covering over 600 HLA-typed donors. Of the approximately 400 genotyped donors, 65% to 90% were placed in the genetic ancestry cluster associated with self-reported Caucasian donors. The study aimed to test whether signatures of past pathogen exposure could be identified by cataloging public T cell receptors. Using immunosequencing, the study profiled T cell repertoires from some 670 subjects and related those repertoires to cytomegalovirus serostatus. Besides the first cohort of roughly 640 subjects, a separate validation cohort made up of over 95 different subjects was used. The study combined high-throughput TCR immunosequencing, statistical association of individual TCRs with disease status, and machine learning to predict cytomegalovirus infection status. A later analysis re-analyzed previously published TCR beta repertoires from 650 to 800 donors and added high-resolution HLA genotyping to study TCR occurrence patterns. Rather than using new phenotypic data, the later analysis identified candidate immune exposures from TCR beta sequences and from how often those sequences occurred across donors. An earlier analysis of some 600 of the donors applied high-throughput TCR beta sequencing to assess whether each TCR beta V gene segment acted as functional or pseudogenic. Donor age, sex, ethnicity and CMV serostatus were collected together with the repertoire data. A later genetic analysis took genome-wide SNP genotypes for 398 of the 666 donors and used that subset as a discovery cohort. Every discovery cohort repertoire had been produced on one sequencing platform. Class I and class II HLA loci were covered by the typing at four-digit resolution. The number of typed donors differed by locus: about 620-640 for A, B, C, DRB1 and DQB1; approximately 520 for DQA1; 600 to 610 for DPA1; and approximately 450 for DPB1. A handful of DR-DQ haplotypes were handled as single units for association and clustering because linkage in the cohort was strong. Among 398 genotyped donors of the cohort, an average of approximately 250,000 unique TCR beta nucleotide sequences were sequenced per donor, approximately 20% of them non-productive. The paper's findings and limits, for the study overall: A later genetic analysis reported fewer N-insertions in productive TCRs among donors in an Asian-associated ancestry cluster than the roughly 700-donor mean. Because counts were too low, 15 to 20 rarely observed V segments, including chromosome 9 orphons, were excluded from the earlier analysis of around 640 of the donors. The sequencing pipeline was judged likely to have produced a cluster of highly shared sequence variants as a technical artifact. In a later analysis, most CMV-associated TCR beta chains were found to appear HLA-restricted, with HLA associations seemingly driven largely by CMV exposure. A further reported finding was that TCR beta sequences accurately predicted the HLA-A and HLA-B alleles for most subjects in the first cohort. A later analysis reported that several top co-occurrence clusters appeared linked to parvovirus B19, influenza, CMV and Epstein-Barr virus. Some IMGT-functional V segments, including TRBV6-2 and TRBV6-3, could not be distinguished by the 87-base-pair reads and were therefore excluded. When HLA alleles, especially DR and DQ, strongly co-occurred, TCR associations were difficult to assign to individual alleles. The only immune exposure information available for the cohort was CMV serostatus. Cytomegalovirus status was reported to be diagnosed by the classifier with high specificity and sensitivity in both the original and validation cohorts. A few of the identified cytomegalovirus-associated TCR beta chains were confirmed in vitro to be specific for cytomegalovirus antigens. Presence/absence analyses assumed roughly uniform sequencing depth across donors, an assumption that may not hold. In an earlier analysis of some 550 of the donors, most TCR beta V segments were observed in productive rearrangements about 90% or about 30% of the time, broadly matching IMGT annotations. The study gave a list of 150 to 200 TCR beta chains associated with cytomegalovirus. A later genetic analysis associated a missense DCLRE1C variant with V-gene and J-gene trimming of TCR beta chains, and an independent cohort replicated the association. According to the authors, the approach could potentially be generalized to other disease states and immunological phenotypes. A later analysis found that TCR association rates varied across HLA loci, with DRB1 alleles showing the most associated TCRs and HLA-C alleles the fewest. Linkage disequilibrium might explain the correlated functional status among segregating V segments, but an unknown experimental factor could not be ruled out. In this cohort, only TCR beta chains were sequenced, and detectable features were limited by the absence of alpha or paired-chain data. In a later analysis, HLA-associated TCR beta chains were found to be more clonally expanded and to have lower generation probabilities than equally common non-associated chains. Most TCR sequences were observed very rarely across donors, whereas some public TCRs were present in many individuals. At a false discovery rate of 0.05, a later analysis linked approximately 18,000 TCR beta sequences to specific HLA alleles. HLA typing was unavailable for some donors at each locus, so association tests used only the typed subset.

The cohort consisted of 600 to 750 healthy bone marrow donors. At the time of sampling, every cohort member was nominally healthy, though immune exposures that went unrecorded were likely present. The donor was CMV seropositive and was included in the group of about 290 seropositive cohort members. Each donor provided a peripheral blood sample, and peripheral blood mononuclear cells were used for TCR beta sequencing. The Qiagen DNeasy Blood Extraction Kit was used to extract genomic DNA from the blood cell samples. Comments on this clone: Its recognized antigen is unknown. Base qualities are not at hand, and no much larger clone is one base apart.

Library prep was done by the immunoSEQ multiplex PCR assay. The multiplex PCR relied on a mix of 60 forward primers for TCR Vbeta segments and 13 reverse primers for TCR Jbeta segments. Amplification of the CDR3 region of rearranged TCR beta genes was performed with a multiplex PCR assay on genomic DNA. The Illumina HiSeq System was used to sequence the amplified TCR beta libraries as 87-base-pair reads. Per the source publication's procedure: Across the roughly 670 repertoires, a later analysis counted tens of millions of unique TCR beta chains, roughly 11 million of which were shared by at least two donors. Raw reads were error-corrected and collapsed into unique sequences by a nearest-neighbor algorithm in which closely related sequences were merged to remove PCR and sequencing errors. CDR3 sequences were aligned to IMGT reference sequences to assign V, D and J gene segments. For a sequence to be retained, a match of at least six nucleotides to both a V gene segment and a J gene segment was required. A rearrangement counted as productive if the CDR3 had no stop codons and remained in frame with V and J, and every other rearrangement counted as non-productive. CDR3 was defined by IMGT convention, running from the second conserved V-encoded cysteine to the conserved J-encoded phenylalanine. The earlier analysis of approximately 500 of the donors excluded sequences that lacked an unambiguous match to a single V gene segment. In an earlier analysis of more than 500 of the donors, a V segment was called functional when productive rearrangements were above 56.7%, and segregating when the standard deviation between donors exceeded 5%. A statistical classification framework was developed to diagnose cytomegalovirus status using the catalog of TCR beta chain sequences. A later analysis assigned V and J genes by comparing TCR nucleotide sequences with IMGT/GENE-DB human TR gene sequences. Using the TCRdist pipeline, a later analysis assigned CDR3 sequences along with most-parsimonious VDJ recombination scenarios. In a later analysis, each TCR beta chain was defined by its CDR3 amino acid sequence together with its V-gene family, and reads lacking a unique V-gene family were excluded. As a way to deal with suspected cross-contamination and a sequencing artifact, a later analysis dropped under 600 nucleotide sequences that were highly shared and had low generation probability. A later analysis calculated a clonal expansion index for each public chain from normalized within-repertoire ranks of inferred template counts. A later analysis computed generation probabilities with a VDJ recombination model fitted to out-of-frame rearrangements, and checked the results against IGoR. In a later analysis, TCR-TCR, TCR-HLA and TCR-CMV co-occurrence was scored with hypergeometric tests, and a repertoire-size bias correction was applied to TCR pairs. A later analysis estimated false discovery rates by permuting HLA or CMV assignments 20 times. In a later analysis, co-occurring TCRs were grouped using DBSCAN, and TCRdist sequence similarity was added for clustering within HLA-allele-positive subsets. Repertoires with fewer than 30,000 or more than 120,000 public chains were left out of co-occurrence clustering, as were about five repertoires with anomalous nucleotide sharing. TCRdb obtained this table from immuneACCESS and retained in-frame rearrangements with V and J assigned. These tables miss some clones; where compared with another copy, unresolved V genes account for less than half of the shortfall, and the remainder is unexplained. Clone size and V and J calls were adopted from that table, with D and trimming inferred from the DNA. This sample is represented by 140,000 to 150,000 clones; approximately 80% of them were singletons. Under 10% of the sample is held by the ten biggest clonotypes.

CDR1 and CDR2 are read off the germline V gene as MNHEY and SVGAGI. The CDR3 starts with the cysteine, ends with the phenylalanine, and has 15 residues. Only CDR3 DNA remains: 45 bases, in frame from the first base. The germline V and J ends show losses of 4 bases and 3 bases respectively, and no gene match explains 6 bases of the junction. The chain employs TRBV6-5 and TRBJ1-5; TRBD1 lines up with 7 middle nucleotides. This clonotype was obtained from a woman aged 60 to 75 in good health and CMV-seropositive. The sample comprised PBMCs. The DNA reads as follows: TGTGCCAGCAGTTCCACAGGGGCTACCAATCAGCCCCAGCATTTT. Protein translation: CASSSTGATNQPQHF.